The source of this T cell receptor (beta chain) is a study of blood T cell repertoires in COVID-19. Study-level information: Sites in the United States, Italy and Spain provided acute and convalescent COVID-19 samples. PBMCs, B-cell-depleted T cells, or T cells provided the cDNA or gDNA that made up the material.

The CDR3 has 14 residues. Germline CDR1 is SGHTA and CDR2 is FQGNSA. Trimming took 0 bases from V and 7 from J, leaving 10 bases between them. Source study methods: Amplifying reference gene primers gave estimates of nucleated cell counts. The protocol was immunoSEQ multiplex PCR, while the TCRdb copy is restricted to in-frame clones and leaves out a portion. Clone size and V and J calls were adopted from that table, with D and trimming inferred from the DNA. The sample records a few hundred thousand clones, more than 75% being singletons. This clone has just one count. The sequenced sample was peripheral blood. This sequence originates from a man aged 60 to 75 who had recovered from COVID-19. The chain couples TRBV7-2 to TRBJ2-1; weak D call: TRBD2 (5 bases). The CDR3 nucleotides are TGTGCCAGCAGCTTAGCTGGACTGTCAAATGAGCAGTTCTTC. Translation gives CASSLAGLSNEQFF.